This T cell receptor beta chain was sequenced during a study of CD8+CD57+ T cells in acquired aplastic anemia. By flow cytometry, patients selected for sequencing had shown an expansion of CD8+CD57+ cells. All patients had severe acquired aplastic anemia. Blood came from patients not yet given any therapy. On this clonotype: A much larger clone sits a single nucleotide away, making a read error possible. Because the CDR3's place on the DNA is in doubt, the DNA is left out and the CDR3 is given as listed by TCRdb.

Template material for TCR beta VDJ and CDR3 profiling consisted of genomic DNA. TCRdb ran MiXCR on the reads and lists one entry per CDR3 protein. Among 120,000 or so distinct CDR3 sequences, about two fifths were seen once, and the ten largest hold about 2.4%. The CDR3 totals 16 residues, both ends included. Germline V lookup: CDR1 SGDLS, CDR2 YYNGEE. The V and J genes are TRBV9 and TRBJ2-2; the D call TRBD1 from the table was never checked on the DNA. The sequencing sample was made of sorted CD4+, CD8+, or CD8+CD57+ T cells (not recorded which) from PBMCs. The clonotype was recovered from a human donor with aplastic anemia. This chain's CDR3 is CASSVASGTDTGEPFF.